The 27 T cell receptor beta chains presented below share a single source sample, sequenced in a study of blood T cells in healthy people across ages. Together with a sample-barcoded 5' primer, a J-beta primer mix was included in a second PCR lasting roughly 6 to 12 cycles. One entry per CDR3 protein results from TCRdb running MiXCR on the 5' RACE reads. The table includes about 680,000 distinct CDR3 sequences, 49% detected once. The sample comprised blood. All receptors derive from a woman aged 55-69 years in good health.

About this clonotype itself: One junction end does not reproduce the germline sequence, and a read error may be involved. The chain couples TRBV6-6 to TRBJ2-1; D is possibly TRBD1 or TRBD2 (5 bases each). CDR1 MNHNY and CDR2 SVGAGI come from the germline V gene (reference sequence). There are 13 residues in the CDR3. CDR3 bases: TGTGCCAGCGGTCGGGGCTCCCACAATGAGCAGTTCTTC. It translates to CASGRGSHNEQFF.

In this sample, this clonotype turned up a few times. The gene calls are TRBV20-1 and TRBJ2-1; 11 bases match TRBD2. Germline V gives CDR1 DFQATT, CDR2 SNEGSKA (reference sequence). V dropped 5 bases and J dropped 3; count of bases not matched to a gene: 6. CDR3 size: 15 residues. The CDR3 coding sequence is TGCAGTGCTTTGCTAGCGGGAGGAATCTACAATGAGCAGTTCTTC. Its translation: CSALLAGGIYNEQFF.

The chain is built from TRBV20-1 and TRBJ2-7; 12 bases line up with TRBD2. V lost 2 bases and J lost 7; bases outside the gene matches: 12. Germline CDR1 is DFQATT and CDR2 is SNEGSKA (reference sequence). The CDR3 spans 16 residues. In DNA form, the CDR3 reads TGCAGTGCTAGAAATTCTAGACTAGCGGGAGAGGGTGAGCAGTACTTC. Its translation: CSARNSRLAGEGEQYF.

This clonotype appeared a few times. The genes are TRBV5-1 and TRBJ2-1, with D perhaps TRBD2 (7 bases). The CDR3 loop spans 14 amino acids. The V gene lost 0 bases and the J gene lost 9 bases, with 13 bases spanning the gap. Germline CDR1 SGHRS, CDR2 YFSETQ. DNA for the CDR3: TGCGCCAGCAGCTTGGAGGGGGGGCAGGCTGAGCAGTTCTTC. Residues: CASSLEGGQAEQFF.

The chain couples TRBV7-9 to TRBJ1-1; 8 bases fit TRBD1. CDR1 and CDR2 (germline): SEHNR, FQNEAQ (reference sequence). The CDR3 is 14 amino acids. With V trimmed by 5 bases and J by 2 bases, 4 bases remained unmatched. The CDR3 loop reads CASSEGTGNTEAFF. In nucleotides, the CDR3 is TGTGCCAGCAGCGAGGGGACAGGCAACACTGAAGCTTTCTTT.

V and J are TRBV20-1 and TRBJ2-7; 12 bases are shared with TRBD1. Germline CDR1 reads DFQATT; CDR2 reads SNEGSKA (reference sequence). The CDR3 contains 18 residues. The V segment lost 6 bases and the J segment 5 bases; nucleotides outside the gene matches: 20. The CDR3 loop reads CSAKALRDRGLSWHEQYF. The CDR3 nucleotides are TGCAGTGCAAAAGCCCTCCGGGACAGGGGGCTGTCGTGGCACGAGCAGTACTTC.

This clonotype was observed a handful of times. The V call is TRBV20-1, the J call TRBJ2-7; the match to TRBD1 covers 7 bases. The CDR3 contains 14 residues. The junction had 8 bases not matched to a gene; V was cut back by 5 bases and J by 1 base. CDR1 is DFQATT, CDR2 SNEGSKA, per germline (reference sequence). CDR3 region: CSAFTGVISYEQYF. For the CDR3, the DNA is TGCAGTGCTTTCACAGGGGTTATATCCTACGAGCAGTACTTC.

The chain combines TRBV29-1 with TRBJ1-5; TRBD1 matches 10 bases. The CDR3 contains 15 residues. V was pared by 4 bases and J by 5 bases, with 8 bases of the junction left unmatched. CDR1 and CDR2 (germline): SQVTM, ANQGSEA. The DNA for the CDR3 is TGCAGCGTTGTCGTGACAGGGGGCGCAGATCAGCCCCAGCATTTT. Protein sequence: CSVVVTGGADQPQHF.

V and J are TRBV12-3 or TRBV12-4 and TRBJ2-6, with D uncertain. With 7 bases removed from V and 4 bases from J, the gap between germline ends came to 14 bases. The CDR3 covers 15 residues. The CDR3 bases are TGTGCCAGCACTCCCAGAATGAGCGGGGCCAACGTCCTGACTTTC. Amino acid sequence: CASTPRMSGANVLTF.

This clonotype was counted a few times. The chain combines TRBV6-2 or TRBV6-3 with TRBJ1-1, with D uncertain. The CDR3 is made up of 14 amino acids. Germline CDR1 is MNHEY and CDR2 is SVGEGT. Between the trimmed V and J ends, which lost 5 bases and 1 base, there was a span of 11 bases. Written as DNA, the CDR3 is TGTGCCAGCAGTCCCCACCAGCAGAACACTGAAGCTTTCTTT. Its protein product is CASSPHQQNTEAFF.

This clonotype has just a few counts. The CDR3, as DNA: TGTGCCAGCAGCTTAGGACAGGGGGCCGGGGCCAACGTCCTGACTTTC. This codes for CASSLGQGAGANVLTF. The V gene is TRBV11-1, the J gene TRBJ2-6; 10 bases are shared with TRBD1. The CDR3 has 16 amino acids. The V gene's germline CDR1 is SGHAT and CDR2 FQDESV (reference sequence). Trimming cost V 1 base and J 4 bases; bases outside gene matches: 1.

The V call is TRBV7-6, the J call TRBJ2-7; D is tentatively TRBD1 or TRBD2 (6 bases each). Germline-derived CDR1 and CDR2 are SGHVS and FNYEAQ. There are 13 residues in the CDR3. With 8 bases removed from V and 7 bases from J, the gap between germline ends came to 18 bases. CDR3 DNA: TGTGCCAGCGCTCGCCTGGGGGGCAATGAGCAGTACTTC. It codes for CASARLGGNEQYF.

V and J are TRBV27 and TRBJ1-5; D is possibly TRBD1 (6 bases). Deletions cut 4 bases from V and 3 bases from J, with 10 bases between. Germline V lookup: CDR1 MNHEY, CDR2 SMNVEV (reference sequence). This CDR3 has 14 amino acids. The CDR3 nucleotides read TGTGCCAGCAGTTCTACAGGGCACAATCAGCCCCAGCATTTT. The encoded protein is CASSSTGHNQPQHF.

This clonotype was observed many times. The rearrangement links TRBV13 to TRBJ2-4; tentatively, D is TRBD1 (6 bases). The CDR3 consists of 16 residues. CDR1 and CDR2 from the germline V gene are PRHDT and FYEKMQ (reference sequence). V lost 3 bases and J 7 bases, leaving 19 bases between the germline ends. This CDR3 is CASSFAQQGIGNIQYF. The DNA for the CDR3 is TGTGCCAGCAGCTTTGCCCAACAGGGTATCGGGAACATTCAGTACTTC.

This chain's CDR3 is CASSYSLWGRETQYF. The CDR3 DNA reads as TGTGCCAGCAGTTACTCCCTATGGGGAAGAGAGACCCAGTACTTC. This chain links TRBV6-2 or TRBV6-3 with TRBJ2-5; D ambiguous. The CDR3 runs to 15 residues. Per germline, CDR1 MNHEY and CDR2 SVGEGT. The germline V and J ends were trimmed by 0 bases and 4 bases, with 12 bases remaining between them.

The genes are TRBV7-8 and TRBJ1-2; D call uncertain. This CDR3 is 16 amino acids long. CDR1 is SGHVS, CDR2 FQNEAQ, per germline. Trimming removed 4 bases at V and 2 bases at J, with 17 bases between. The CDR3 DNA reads TGTGCCAGCAGCTCACTCGCATGGACGGAGAACTATGGCTACACCTTC. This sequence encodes CASSSLAWTENYGYTF.

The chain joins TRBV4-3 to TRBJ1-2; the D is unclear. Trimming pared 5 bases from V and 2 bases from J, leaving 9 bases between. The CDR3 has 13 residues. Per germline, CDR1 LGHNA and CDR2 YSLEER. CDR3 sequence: CASSADLNYGYTF. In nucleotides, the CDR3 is TGCGCCAGCAGCGCGGACCTAAACTATGGCTACACCTTC.

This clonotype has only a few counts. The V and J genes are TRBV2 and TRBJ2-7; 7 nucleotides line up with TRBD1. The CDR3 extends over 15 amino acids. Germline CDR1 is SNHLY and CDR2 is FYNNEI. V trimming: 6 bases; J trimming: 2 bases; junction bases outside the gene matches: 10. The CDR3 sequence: CASRSPGTEPYEQYF. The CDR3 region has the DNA TGTGCCAGCAGAAGCCCCGGGACAGAACCCTACGAGCAGTACTTC.

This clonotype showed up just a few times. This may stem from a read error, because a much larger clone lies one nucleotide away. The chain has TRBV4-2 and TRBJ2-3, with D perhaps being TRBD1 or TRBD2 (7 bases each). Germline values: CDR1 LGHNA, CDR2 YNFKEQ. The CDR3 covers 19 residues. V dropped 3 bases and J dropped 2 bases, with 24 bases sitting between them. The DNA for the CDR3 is TGTGCCAGCAGCCACAATGCACCCAGGGGGACTATCTCCACAGATACGCAGTATTTT. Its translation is CASSHNAPRGTISTDTQYF.

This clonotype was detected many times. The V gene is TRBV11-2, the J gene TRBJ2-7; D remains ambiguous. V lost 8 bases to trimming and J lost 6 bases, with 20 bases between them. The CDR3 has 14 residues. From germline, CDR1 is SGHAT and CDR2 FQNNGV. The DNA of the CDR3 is TGTGCCAGCGCGAAAACCCCCGATGGACCCGAGCAGTACTTC. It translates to CASAKTPDGPEQYF.

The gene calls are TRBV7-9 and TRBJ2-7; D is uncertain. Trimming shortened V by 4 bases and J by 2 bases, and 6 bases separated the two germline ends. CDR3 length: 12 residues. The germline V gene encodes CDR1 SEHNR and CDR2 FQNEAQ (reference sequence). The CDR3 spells CASSSRAYEQYF. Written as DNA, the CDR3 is TGTGCCAGCAGCTCCCGGGCCTACGAGCAGTACTTC.

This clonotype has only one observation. CDR3 sequence: CSVLRRKEQYF. The CDR3 DNA reads TGCAGCGTTCTTCGGAGGAAGGAGCAGTACTTC. V is TRBV29-1 and J is TRBJ2-7; a possible D gene is TRBD2 (5 bases). V lost 5 bases and J lost 7, with 12 bases in between. This CDR3 has 11 amino acids. Germline CDR1 SQVTM, CDR2 ANQGSEA.

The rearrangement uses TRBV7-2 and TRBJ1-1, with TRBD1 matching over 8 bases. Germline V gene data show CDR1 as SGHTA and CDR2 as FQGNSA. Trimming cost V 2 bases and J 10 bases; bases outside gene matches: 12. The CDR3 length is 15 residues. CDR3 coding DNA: TGTGCCAGCAGCTTAATTCCCCAGGGGGCGCAGGTAGCTTTCTTT. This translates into CASSLIPQGAQVAFF.

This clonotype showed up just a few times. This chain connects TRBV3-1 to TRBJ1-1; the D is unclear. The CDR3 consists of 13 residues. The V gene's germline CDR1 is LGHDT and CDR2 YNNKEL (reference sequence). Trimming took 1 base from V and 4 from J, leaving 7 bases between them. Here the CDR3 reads CASSQGLITEAFF. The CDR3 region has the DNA TGTGCCAGCAGCCAAGGGTTAATCACTGAAGCTTTCTTT.

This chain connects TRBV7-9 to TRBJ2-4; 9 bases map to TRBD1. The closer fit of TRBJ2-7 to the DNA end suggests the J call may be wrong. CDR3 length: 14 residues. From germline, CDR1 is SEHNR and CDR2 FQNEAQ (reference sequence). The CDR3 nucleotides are TGTGCCAGCAGCTTTTGGACAGGGGTTGGCGAGCAGTACTTC. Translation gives CASSFWTGVGEQYF.

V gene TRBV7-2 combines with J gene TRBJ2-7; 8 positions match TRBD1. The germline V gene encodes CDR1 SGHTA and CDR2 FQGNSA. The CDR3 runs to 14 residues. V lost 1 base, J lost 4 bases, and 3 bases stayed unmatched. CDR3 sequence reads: CASSLEDRGYEQYF. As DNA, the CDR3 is TGTGCCAGCAGCTTAGAAGACAGGGGATACGAGCAGTACTTC.

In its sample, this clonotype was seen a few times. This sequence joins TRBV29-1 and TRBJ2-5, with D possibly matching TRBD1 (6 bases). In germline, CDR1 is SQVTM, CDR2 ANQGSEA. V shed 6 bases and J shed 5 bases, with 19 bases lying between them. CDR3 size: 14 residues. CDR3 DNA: TGCAGCGTGGAGGTCAGGGGCGTCTTGGAGACCCAGTACTTC. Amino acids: CSVEVRGVLETQYF.